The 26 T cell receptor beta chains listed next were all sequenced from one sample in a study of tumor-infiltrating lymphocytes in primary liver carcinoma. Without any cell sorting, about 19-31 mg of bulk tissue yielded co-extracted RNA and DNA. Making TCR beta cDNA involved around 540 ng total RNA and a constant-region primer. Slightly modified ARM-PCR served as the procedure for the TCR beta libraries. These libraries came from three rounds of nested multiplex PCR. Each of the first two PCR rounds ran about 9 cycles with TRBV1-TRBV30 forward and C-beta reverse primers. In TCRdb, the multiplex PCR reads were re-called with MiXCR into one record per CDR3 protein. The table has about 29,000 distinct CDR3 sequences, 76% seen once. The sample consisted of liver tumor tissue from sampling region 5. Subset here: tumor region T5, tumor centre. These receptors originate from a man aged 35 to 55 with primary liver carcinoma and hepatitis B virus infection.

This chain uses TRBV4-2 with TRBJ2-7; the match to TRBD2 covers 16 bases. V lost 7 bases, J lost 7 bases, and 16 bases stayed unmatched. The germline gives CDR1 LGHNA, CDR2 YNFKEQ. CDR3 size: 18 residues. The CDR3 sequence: CASNGKPGLAGGSHEQYF. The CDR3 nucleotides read TGTGCCAGCAATGGAAAACCGGGACTAGCGGGAGGGTCACATGAGCAGTACTTC.

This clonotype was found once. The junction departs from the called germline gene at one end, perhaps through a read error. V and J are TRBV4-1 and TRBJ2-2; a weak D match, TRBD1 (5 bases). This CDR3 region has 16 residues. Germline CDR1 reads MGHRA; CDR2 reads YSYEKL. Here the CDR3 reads CTSNDLDRGLTGELFF. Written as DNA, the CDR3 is TGCACCAGCAACGATCTGGATAGGGGATTAACCGGGGAGCTGTTTTTT.

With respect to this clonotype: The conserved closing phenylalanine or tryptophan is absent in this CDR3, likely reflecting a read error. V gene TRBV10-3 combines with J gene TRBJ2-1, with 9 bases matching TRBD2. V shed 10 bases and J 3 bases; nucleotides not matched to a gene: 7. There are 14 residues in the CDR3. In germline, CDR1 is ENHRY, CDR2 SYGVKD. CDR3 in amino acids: CASLAGVGYNEQFP. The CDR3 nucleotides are TGTGCCAGCTTAGCGGGAGTGGGCTACAATGAGCAGTTCCCT.

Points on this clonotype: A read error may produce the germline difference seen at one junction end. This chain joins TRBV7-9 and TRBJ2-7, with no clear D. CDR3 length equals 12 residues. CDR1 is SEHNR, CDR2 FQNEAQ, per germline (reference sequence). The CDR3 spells CVSSFLGDEQYF. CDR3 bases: TGTGTCAGCAGCTTTCTTGGGGATGAGCAGTACTTC.

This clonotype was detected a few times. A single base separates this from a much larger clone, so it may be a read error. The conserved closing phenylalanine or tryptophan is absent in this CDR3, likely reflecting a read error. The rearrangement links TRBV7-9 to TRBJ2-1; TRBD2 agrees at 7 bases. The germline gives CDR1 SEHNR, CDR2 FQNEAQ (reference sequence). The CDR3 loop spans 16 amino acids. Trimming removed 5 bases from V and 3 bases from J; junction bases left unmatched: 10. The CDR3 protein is CASSPGAGPDYNEQFL. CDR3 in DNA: TGTGCCAGCAGCCCCGGAGCGGGACCTGACTACAATGAGCAGTTCCTC.

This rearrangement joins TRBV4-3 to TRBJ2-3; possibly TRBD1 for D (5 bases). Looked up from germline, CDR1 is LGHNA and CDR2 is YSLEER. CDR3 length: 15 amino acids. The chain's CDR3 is CTNRQGVVLADTQYF. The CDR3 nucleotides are TGCACCAACAGGCAAGGAGTCGTCTTAGCAGATACGCAGTATTTT.

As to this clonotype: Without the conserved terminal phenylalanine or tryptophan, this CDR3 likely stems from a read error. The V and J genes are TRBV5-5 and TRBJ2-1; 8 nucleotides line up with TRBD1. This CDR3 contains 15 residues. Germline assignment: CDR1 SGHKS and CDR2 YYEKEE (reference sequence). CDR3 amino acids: CIRSPGQGSYNEQFL. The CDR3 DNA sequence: TGTATCAGGAGCCCTGGACAGGGTTCCTACAATGAGCAGTTCCTC.

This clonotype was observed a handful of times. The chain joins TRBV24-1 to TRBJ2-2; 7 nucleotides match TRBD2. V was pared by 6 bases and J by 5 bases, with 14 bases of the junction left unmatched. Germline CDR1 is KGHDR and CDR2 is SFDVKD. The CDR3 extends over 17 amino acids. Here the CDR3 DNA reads TGTGCCACCAGTTGGGCCGGGAGGACTTTAGAGACCGGGGAGCTGTTTTTT. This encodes CATSWAGRTLETGELFF.

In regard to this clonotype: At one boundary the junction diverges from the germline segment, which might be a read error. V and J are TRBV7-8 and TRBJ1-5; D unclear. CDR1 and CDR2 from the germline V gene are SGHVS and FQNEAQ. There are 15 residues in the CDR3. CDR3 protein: CASSRREGSNQLQHF. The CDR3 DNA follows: TGTGCCAGCAGCCGTAGGGAGGGTAGCAACCAGCTCCAGCATTTT.

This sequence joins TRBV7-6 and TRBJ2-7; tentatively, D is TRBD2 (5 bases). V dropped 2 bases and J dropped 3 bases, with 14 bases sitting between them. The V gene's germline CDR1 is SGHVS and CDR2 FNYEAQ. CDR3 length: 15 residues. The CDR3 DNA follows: TGTGCCAGCAGCTTAAGTTTGGGAGAAGGCTACGAGCAGTACTTC. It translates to CASSLSLGEGYEQYF. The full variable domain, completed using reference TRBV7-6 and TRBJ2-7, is GAGVSQSPRYKVTKRGQDVALRCDPISGHVSLYWYRQALGQGPEFLTYFNYEAQQDKSGLPNDRFSAERPEGSISTLTIQRTEQRDSAMYRCASSLSLGEGYEQYFGPGTRLTVT.

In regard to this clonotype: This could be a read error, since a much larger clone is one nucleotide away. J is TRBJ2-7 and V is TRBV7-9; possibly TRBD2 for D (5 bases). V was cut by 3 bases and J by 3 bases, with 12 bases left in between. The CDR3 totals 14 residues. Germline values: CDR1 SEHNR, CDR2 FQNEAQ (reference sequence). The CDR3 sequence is CASSFEGGYYEQYF. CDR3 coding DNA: TGTGCCAGCAGCTTTGAGGGCGGGTACTACGAGCAGTACTTC.

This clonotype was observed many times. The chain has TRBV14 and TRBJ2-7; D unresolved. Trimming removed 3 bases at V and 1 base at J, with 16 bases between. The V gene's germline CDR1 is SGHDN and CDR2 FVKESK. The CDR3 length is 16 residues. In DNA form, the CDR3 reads TGTGCCAGCAGCCAGGCGGATCGGGTAAGGTCCTACGAGCAGTACTTC. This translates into CASSQADRVRSYEQYF.

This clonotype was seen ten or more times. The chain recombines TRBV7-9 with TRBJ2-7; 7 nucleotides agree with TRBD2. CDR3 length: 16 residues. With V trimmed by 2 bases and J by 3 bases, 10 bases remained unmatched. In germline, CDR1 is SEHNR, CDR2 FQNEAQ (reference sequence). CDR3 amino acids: CASSLFTSERNYEQYF. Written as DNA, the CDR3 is TGTGCCAGCAGCTTATTCACTAGCGAGAGGAACTACGAGCAGTACTTC.

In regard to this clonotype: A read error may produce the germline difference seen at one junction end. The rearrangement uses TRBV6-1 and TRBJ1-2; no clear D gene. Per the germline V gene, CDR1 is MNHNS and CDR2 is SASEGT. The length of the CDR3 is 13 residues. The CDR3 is CTSSERVSNGYTF. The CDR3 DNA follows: TGTACCAGCAGTGAAAGAGTGTCTAATGGCTACACCTTC.

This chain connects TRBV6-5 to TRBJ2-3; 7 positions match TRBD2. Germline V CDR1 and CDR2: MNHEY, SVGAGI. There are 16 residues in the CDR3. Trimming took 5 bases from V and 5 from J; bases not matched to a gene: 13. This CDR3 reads CASSPPWEGGGDTQYF. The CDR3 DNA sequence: TGTGCCAGCAGTCCACCTTGGGAGGGAGGAGGAGATACGCAGTATTTT.

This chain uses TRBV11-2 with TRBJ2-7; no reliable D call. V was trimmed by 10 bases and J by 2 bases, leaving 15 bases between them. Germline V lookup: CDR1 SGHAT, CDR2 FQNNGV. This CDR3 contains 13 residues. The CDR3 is CAIITSVTYEQYF. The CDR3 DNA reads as TGTGCCATCATCACATCGGTAACCTACGAGCAGTACTTC. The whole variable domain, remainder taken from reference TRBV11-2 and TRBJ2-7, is EAGVAQSPRYKIIEKRQSVAFWCNPISGHATLYWYQQILGQGPKLLIQFQNNGVVDDSQLPKDRFSAERLKGVDSTLKIQPAKLEDSAVYLCAIITSVTYEQYFGPGTRLTVT.

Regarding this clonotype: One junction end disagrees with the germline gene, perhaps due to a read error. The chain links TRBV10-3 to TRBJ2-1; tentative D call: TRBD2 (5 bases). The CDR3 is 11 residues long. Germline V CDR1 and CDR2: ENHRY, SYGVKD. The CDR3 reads CTIRHDYVQFF. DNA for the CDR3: TGTACCATCCGTCATGACTATGTGCAGTTCTTC.

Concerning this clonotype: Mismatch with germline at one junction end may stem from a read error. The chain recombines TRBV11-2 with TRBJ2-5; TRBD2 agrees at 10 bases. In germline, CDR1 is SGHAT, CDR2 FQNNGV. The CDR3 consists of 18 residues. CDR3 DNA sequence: TGTGCCAGCAGCTTAGATCTGTGGTCTAGCGGGAGAGGTGAGACCCTGTACTTC. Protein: CASSLDLWSSGRGETLYF.

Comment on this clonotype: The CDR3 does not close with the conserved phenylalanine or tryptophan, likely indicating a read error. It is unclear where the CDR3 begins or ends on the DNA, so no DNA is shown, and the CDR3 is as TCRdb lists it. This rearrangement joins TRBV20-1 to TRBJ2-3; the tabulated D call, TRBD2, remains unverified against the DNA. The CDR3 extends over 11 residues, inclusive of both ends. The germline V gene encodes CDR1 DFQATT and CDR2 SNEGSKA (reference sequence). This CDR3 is CSARAGTIGNY.

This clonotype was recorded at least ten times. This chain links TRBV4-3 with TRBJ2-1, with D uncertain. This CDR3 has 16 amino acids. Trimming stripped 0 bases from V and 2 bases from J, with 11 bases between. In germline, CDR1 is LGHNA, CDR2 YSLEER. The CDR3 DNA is TGCGCCAGCAGCCAAGATAGAGTAGACACCTACAATGAGCAGTTCTTC. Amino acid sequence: CASSQDRVDTYNEQFF.

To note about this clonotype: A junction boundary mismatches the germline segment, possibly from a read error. The CDR3 nucleotides read TGTGCCGGCAGCTTCATACAGGGGGCCATACATAACGATCAGTATTTC. This sequence encodes CAGSFIQGAIHNDQYF. V is TRBV11-2 and J is TRBJ2-7, with 9 bases matching TRBD1. In germline, CDR1 is SGHAT, CDR2 FQNNGV. The CDR3 has 16 residues.

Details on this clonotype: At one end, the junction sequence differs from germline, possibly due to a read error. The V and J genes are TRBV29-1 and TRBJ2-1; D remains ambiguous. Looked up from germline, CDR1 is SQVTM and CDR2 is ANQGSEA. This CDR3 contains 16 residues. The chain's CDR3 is CSVTTLRPWPRQEQSF. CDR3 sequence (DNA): TGCAGCGTCACCACGCTTCGGCCCTGGCCCCGTCAAGAGCAGTCCTTC.

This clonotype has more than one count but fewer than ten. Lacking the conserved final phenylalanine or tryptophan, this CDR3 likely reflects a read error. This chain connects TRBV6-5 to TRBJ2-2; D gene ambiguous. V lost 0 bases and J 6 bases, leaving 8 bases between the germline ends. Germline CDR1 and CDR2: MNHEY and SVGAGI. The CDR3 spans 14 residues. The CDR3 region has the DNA TGTGCCAGCAGTTACTCCTGTATTGCCGGGGAGCTGTTTCTT. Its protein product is CASSYSCIAGELFL.

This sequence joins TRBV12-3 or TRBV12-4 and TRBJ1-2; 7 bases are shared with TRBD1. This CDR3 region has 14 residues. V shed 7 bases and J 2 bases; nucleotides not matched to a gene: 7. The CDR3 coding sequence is TGTGCCAGCAATTTGACAGGGTGCAACTATGGCTACACCTTC. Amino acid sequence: CASNLTGCNYGYTF.

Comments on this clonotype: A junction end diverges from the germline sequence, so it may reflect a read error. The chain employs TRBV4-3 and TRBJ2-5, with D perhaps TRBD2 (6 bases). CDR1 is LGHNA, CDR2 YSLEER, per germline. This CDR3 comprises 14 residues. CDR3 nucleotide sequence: TGCGCCAGCAGCCAAGATAACGGGAGAGAGACCCAATACTTC. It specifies CASSQDNGRETQYF.

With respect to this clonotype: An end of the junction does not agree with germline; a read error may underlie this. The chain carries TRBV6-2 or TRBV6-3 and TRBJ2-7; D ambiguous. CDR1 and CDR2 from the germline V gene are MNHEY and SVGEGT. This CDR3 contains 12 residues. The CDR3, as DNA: TGTGCCAACAGTACAAATTCCCACGAGCAGTACTTC. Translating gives CANSTNSHEQYF.